These 21 T cell receptor beta chains share one sample of origin, sequenced in a study of T cell responses to AZD1222 COVID-19 vaccine. The table came from immunoSEQ multiplex PCR; TCRdb's copy has only in-frame clones and leaves some out. The table records under 200,000 clones, 90% of them present only once. Sample: peripheral blood, taken on day 0 of AZD1222 vaccination. The receptors were sampled from an adult in good health.

The chain joins TRBV5-4 to TRBJ2-5, with 9 positions matching TRBD2. This CDR3 region has 17 residues. The J segment lost 4 bases and the V segment lost 0 bases, leaving 10 bases of the junction unmatched. Germline V lookup: CDR1 SGHNT, CDR2 YYREEE (reference sequence). The DNA for the CDR3 is TGTGCCAGCAGCTTGGCCGAAACGCGGGGGGGACGAGAGACCCAGTACTTC. It translates to CASSLAETRGGRETQYF.

The chain combines TRBV7-2 with TRBJ2-4; tentatively, D is TRBD1 (5 bases). CDR3 length: 17 amino acids. The germline V gene has CDR1 SGHTA and CDR2 FQGNSA. V lost 4 bases and J lost 0, with 16 bases in between. The DNA for the CDR3 is TGTGCCAGCAGCTGGGGCCCGTTGTACATAGCCAAAAACATTCAGTACTTC. Its protein product is CASSWGPLYIAKNIQYF.

This clone was seen a single time. This chain joins TRBV2 and TRBJ2-3; TRBD1 is a possible D gene (5 bases). Trimming removed 6 bases at V and 1 base at J, with 14 bases between. The CDR3 is 15 amino acids. The germline gives CDR1 SNHLY, CDR2 FYNNEI. The CDR3 sequence is CASRETGLGTDTQYF. DNA of the CDR3: TGTGCCAGCAGGGAAACAGGCTTAGGCACAGATACGCAGTATTTT.

This clone showed up just a few times. The V call is TRBV28, the J call TRBJ1-1; D possibly corresponds to TRBD1 (5 bases). The germline CDR1 and CDR2 sequences are MDHEN and SYDVKM. The CDR3 totals 15 residues. Trimming stripped 2 bases from V and 4 bases from J, with 14 bases between. The CDR3 loop reads CASSLRAGRGTEAFF. In nucleotides, the CDR3 is TGTGCCAGCAGTTTACGGGCAGGGAGAGGCACTGAAGCTTTCTTT. The full variable domain, completed using reference TRBV28 and TRBJ1-1, is DVKVTQSSRYLVKRTGEKVFLECVQDMDHENMFWYRQDPGLGLRLIYFSYDVKMKEKGDIPEGYSVSREKKERFSLILESASTNQTSMYLCASSLRAGRGTEAFFGQGTRLTVV.

This chain connects TRBV19 to TRBJ1-6; TRBD1 is a possible D gene (5 bases). V was trimmed by 5 bases and J by 4 bases, leaving 12 bases between them. Germline CDR1 reads LNHDA; CDR2 reads SQIVND (reference sequence). This CDR3 is 15 amino acids long. The CDR3 DNA is TGTGCCAGTAGTTCGGGACTCCCTTATAATTCACCCCTCCACTTT. It is translated as CASSSGLPYNSPLHF. The complete variable domain, with remaining parts taken from reference TRBV19 and TRBJ1-6, reads DGGITQSPKYLFRKEGQNVTLSCEQNLNHDAMYWYRQDPGQGLRLIYYSQIVNDFQKGDIAEGYSVSREKKESFPLTVTSAQKNPTAFYLCASSSGLPYNSPLHFGNGTRLTVT.

J is TRBJ1-2 and V is TRBV2, with TRBD1 as a possible D gene (6 bases). The germline CDR1 and CDR2 sequences are SNHLY and FYNNEI. CDR3 length: 14 residues. Between the trimmed V and J ends, which lost 3 bases and 8 bases, there was a span of 16 bases. As DNA, the CDR3 is TGTGCCAGCAGTGACAGGGGCAGGGGAAACGGCTACACCTTC. Translated, it gives CASSDRGRGNGYTF.

The V gene is TRBV7-9, the J gene TRBJ2-5, with 10 bases identical to TRBD2. This CDR3 has 14 amino acids. The V gene end was trimmed by 1 base and the J gene end by 5 bases; junction bases not matched to a gene: 1. Per the germline V gene, CDR1 is SEHNR and CDR2 is FQNEAQ (reference sequence). The CDR3 nucleotides are TGTGCCAGCAGCTTAGAACTAGCGGGGGAGACCCAGTACTTC. Translating gives CASSLELAGETQYF.

V usage is TRBV7-2 and J usage is TRBJ1-5; D not resolved. The germline V gene encodes CDR1 SGHTA and CDR2 FQGNSA. Trimming cost V 2 bases and J 0 bases, with 8 bases left between them. This CDR3 is built from 15 residues. The CDR3 DNA is TGTGCCAGCAGCTTACTGGGGAATAGCAATCAGCCCCAGCATTTT. Its protein is CASSLLGNSNQPQHF.

The gene calls are TRBV19 and TRBJ1-1; D remains ambiguous. V was cut by 6 bases and J by 1 base, with 6 bases left in between. CDR3 length: 12 amino acids. Per germline, CDR1 LNHDA and CDR2 SQIVND (reference sequence). The CDR3 here is CASRLENTEAFF. As DNA, the CDR3 is TGTGCCAGTAGACTCGAGAACACTGAAGCTTTCTTT.

The V and J genes are TRBV27 and TRBJ2-1; TRBD1 agrees at 9 bases. Looked up from germline, CDR1 is MNHEY and CDR2 is SMNVEV (reference sequence). CDR3 length: 15 residues. V lost 6 bases to trimming and J lost 7 bases; unmatched junction nucleotides: 10. CDR3 residues: CASRYGQGKSNEQFF. In nucleotides, the CDR3 is TGTGCCAGCAGATACGGACAGGGGAAGTCAAATGAGCAGTTCTTC.

In DNA, the CDR3 is TGTGCCAGCAGCCCCCCGCCAGGACCTATGAACACTGAAGCTTTCTTT. It translates to CASSPPPGPMNTEAFF. The rearrangement joins TRBV7-9 to TRBJ1-1; D gene ambiguous. The CDR3 length is 16 residues. CDR1 and CDR2 from the germline V gene are SEHNR and FQNEAQ (reference sequence). Trimming stripped 5 bases from V and 0 bases from J, with 16 bases between. Supplemented by reference TRBV7-9 and TRBJ1-1, the full variable domain reads DTGVSQNPRHKITKRGQNVTFRCDPISEHNRLYWYRQTLGQGPEFLTYFQNEAQLEKSRLLSDRFSAERPKGSFSTLEIQRTEQGDSAMYLCASSPPPGPMNTEAFFGQGTRLTVV.

The chain is built from TRBV5-6 and TRBJ1-5; TRBD1 agrees at 7 bases. V was clipped by 4 bases and J by 6 bases; unmatched bases: 7. The CDR3 totals 14 residues. The V gene's germline CDR1 is SGHDT and CDR2 YYEEEE. CDR3: CASSETGQVQPQHF. The CDR3 region has the DNA TGTGCCAGCAGCGAGACAGGGCAAGTTCAGCCCCAGCATTTT.

The chain employs TRBV27 and TRBJ1-5; 9 bases map to TRBD1. V shed 4 bases, J shed 5 bases, and the junction held 3 bases outside the gene matches. Germline V CDR1 and CDR2: MNHEY, SMNVEV (reference sequence). CDR3 length equals 14 residues. CDR3 DNA: TGTGCCAGCAGTTCCACAGGGGGCTATCAGCCCCAGCATTTT. The encoded protein is CASSSTGGYQPQHF.

The chain links TRBV27 to TRBJ1-1; 8 bases line up with TRBD1. This CDR3 is 18 amino acids long. From germline, CDR1 is MNHEY and CDR2 SMNVEV (reference sequence). Trimming cost V 8 bases and J 7 bases; bases outside gene matches: 24. CDR3 nucleotides: TGTGCCAGCCCTCTTCTCGATACAAATCAGGGGGCGTATGGTGAAGCTTTCTTT. Protein: CASPLLDTNQGAYGEAFF.

V and J are TRBV28 and TRBJ2-5, with D possibly being TRBD1 or TRBD2 (5 bases each). With 8 bases removed from V and 2 bases from J, the gap between germline ends came to 6 bases. Germline V CDR1 and CDR2: MDHEN, SYDVKM. This CDR3 spans 11 amino acids. CDR3 amino acids: CASGGQETQYF. The CDR3 DNA is TGTGCCAGCGGGGGACAAGAGACCCAGTACTTC.

V and J are TRBV28 and TRBJ2-6; no firm D call. Between the trimmed V and J ends, which lost 1 base and 1 base, there was a span of 8 bases. Germline lookup yields CDR1 MDHEN and CDR2 SYDVKM. The CDR3 covers 16 residues. The CDR3 nucleotides are TGTGCCAGCAGTTTATCCTCGGTATCTGGGGCCAACGTCCTGACTTTC. Its translation is CASSLSSVSGANVLTF.

The chain joins TRBV10-2 to TRBJ1-4, with D possibly matching TRBD1 (5 bases). The V gene's germline CDR1 is WSHSY and CDR2 SAAADI. CDR3 length equals 13 residues. The V gene lost 8 bases and the J gene lost 5 bases, with 12 bases spanning the gap. CDR3 residues: CASGGGPNEKLFF. The CDR3 DNA sequence: TGCGCCAGCGGGGGTGGACCGAATGAAAAACTGTTTTTT.

The chain recombines TRBV27 with TRBJ2-2; 7 nucleotides line up with TRBD1. This CDR3 is built from 14 residues. Looked up from germline, CDR1 is MNHEY and CDR2 is SMNVEV (reference sequence). With 7 bases clipped from V and 1 base from J, the junction kept 3 bases outside the gene matches. CDR3 bases: TGTGCCAGCAAGCGACAGGGGAACACCGGGGAGCTGTTTTTT. Translating gives CASKRQGNTGELFF.

The V gene is TRBV3-1 (or the pseudogene TRBV3-2), the J gene TRBJ2-6; 9 bases map to TRBD1. In germline, CDR1 is LGHDT, CDR2 YNNKEL (reference sequence). V trimming: 2 bases; J trimming: 4 bases; junction bases outside the gene matches: 9. CDR3 length equals 18 residues. CDR3 sequence: CASSQFWTGESGANVLTF. In nucleotides, the CDR3 is TGTGCCAGCAGCCAATTCTGGACAGGGGAGTCCGGGGCCAACGTCCTGACTTTC.

The chain couples TRBV4-1 to TRBJ1-3, with a possible D match to TRBD1 (5 bases). The CDR3 sequence is 16 residues long. Trimming removed 1 base at V and 0 bases at J, with 10 bases between. Germline assignment: CDR1 MGHRA and CDR2 YSYEKL. CDR3 protein: CASSQGEGDSGNTIYF. The CDR3 DNA is TGCGCCAGCAGCCAAGGAGAAGGGGACTCTGGAAACACCATATATTTT.

This chain uses TRBV5-5 with TRBJ1-5; D is possibly TRBD1 (5 bases). Germline V lookup: CDR1 SGHKS, CDR2 YYEKEE (reference sequence). The CDR3 has 15 amino acids. Trimming took off 5 bases at V and 2 bases at J, with 14 bases between the two ends. CDR3 loop: CASRPTGTGNQPQHF. CDR3 DNA: TGTGCCAGCAGACCTACAGGAACTGGCAATCAGCCCCAGCATTTT.